These 32 T cell receptor beta chains were all obtained from the same sample, sequenced in a study of Graves' ophthalmopathy and Graves' hyperthyroidism. RNA transcripts yielded amplified TCR beta CDR3 regions. An initial RT-PCR round employing HTBI primers preceded a second-round multiplex PCR. TCRdb re-called the multiplex PCR reads with MiXCR, one entry per CDR3 protein. The table has approximately 700,000 distinct CDR3 sequences, roughly two fifths seen once. The material sequenced was peripheral blood. The origin of the receptors is an adult man with Graves' ophthalmopathy.

Ten or more counts support this clonotype. The germline gene is not matched at one end of the junction; a read error may be the cause. The chain employs TRBV10-3 and TRBJ1-2; no clear D gene. The CDR3 runs 13 residues. The germline V gene has CDR1 ENHRY and CDR2 SYGVKD. CDR3 DNA: TGTGCCAGCAGTTCGAACCAGGCGGACGGCTACACCTTC. This translates into CASSSNQADGYTF.

The table lists this clonotype with a few counts. The V call is TRBV5-4, the J call TRBJ1-5; TRBD2 matches 14 bases. The end of the DNA is better explained by TRBJ2-3, so the J call may be wrong. The germline CDR1 and CDR2 sequences are SGHNT and YYREEE (reference sequence). The CDR3 length is 16 residues. This CDR3 is CASSLGLAGGSDTQYF. The CDR3 DNA reads as TGTGCCAGCAGCTTGGGACTAGCGGGGGGGTCAGATACGCAGTATTTT.

Details on this clonotype: The junction departs from germline at one end; a sequencing error may be responsible. The chain recombines TRBV2 with TRBJ1-1, with 7 nucleotides matching TRBD1. Per germline, CDR1 SNHLY and CDR2 FYNNEI. This CDR3 is 15 amino acids long. DNA for the CDR3: TGTGTCAGCAGTTTCCTGGGGCAGGGGGTCACTGAAGCTTTCTTT. As protein: CVSSFLGQGVTEAFF. Full variable domain (missing parts from reference TRBV2 and TRBJ1-1): EPEVTQTPSHQVTQMGQEVILRCVPISNHLYFYWYRQILGQKVEFLVSFYNNEISEKSEIFDDQFSVERPDGSNFTLKIRSTKLEDSAMYFCVSSFLGQGVTEAFFGQGTRLTVV.

This clonotype was seen ten or more times. The genes are TRBV9 and TRBJ1-6; D not resolved. Germline CDR1 and CDR2: SGDLS and YYNGEE. Trimming removed 0 bases from V and 3 bases from J, with 1 base in between. The CDR3 has 13 residues. This CDR3 is CASSVGYNSPLHF. The CDR3 nucleotides read TGTGCCAGCAGCGTAGGCTATAATTCACCCCTCCACTTT.

This clonotype was observed at least ten times. The chain combines TRBV2 with TRBJ1-5; D unclear. The V end lost 1 base, the J end lost 7 bases, and 11 bases lay between the germline ends. This CDR3 has 14 amino acids. From germline, CDR1 is SNHLY and CDR2 FYNNEI. The CDR3 nucleotides are TGTGCCAGCAGTGAAGACCCTGTCGGGCAGCCCCAGCATTTT. It is translated as CASSEDPVGQPQHF.

This clonotype was seen at least ten times. The V gene is TRBV9, the J gene TRBJ2-7; D is perhaps TRBD2 (5 bases). Germline lookup yields CDR1 SGDLS and CDR2 YYNGEE. This CDR3 contains 15 residues. The ends were cut back, 0 bases at V and 0 bases at J, with 10 bases in the middle. Here the CDR3 DNA reads TGTGCCAGCAGCGTAGGTGCGGGCAACTCCTACGAGCAGTACTTC. Translated: CASSVGAGNSYEQYF.

There are a few counts of this clonotype. This may be a read error, as it is one base from a much larger clone. The rearrangement uses TRBV7-9 and TRBJ2-2; possibly TRBD2 for D (7 bases). The germline V gene encodes CDR1 SEHNR and CDR2 FQNEAQ (reference sequence). CDR3 length: 15 amino acids. V lost 6 bases to trimming and J lost 5 bases, with 16 bases between them. The CDR3 DNA reads TGTGCCAGCAGACCGGGGGCTAGCGGAACCGGGGAGCTGTTTTTT. It codes for CASRPGASGTGELFF.

The CDR3 protein is CASSEWGGGSNQPQHF. For the CDR3, the DNA is TGTGCCAGCAGTGAATGGGGGGGTGGGAGCAATCAGCCCCAGCATTTT. The chain carries TRBV2 and TRBJ1-5; a weak D match, TRBD1 (5 bases). CDR1 and CDR2 from the germline V gene are SNHLY and FYNNEI. V shed 2 bases and J shed 1 base, with 12 bases lying between them. The CDR3 is 16 amino acids.

Ten or more counts support this clonotype. The CDR3 is CATSRGVWRCHEQYF. CDR3 coding DNA: TGTGCCACCAGTCGAGGGGTTTGGCGGTGCCACGAGCAGTACTTC. The V and J genes are TRBV24-1 and TRBJ2-7, with D perhaps TRBD1 or TRBD2 (5 bases each). Deletions cut 6 bases from V and 5 bases from J, with 19 bases between. This CDR3 contains 15 residues. Germline V CDR1 and CDR2: KGHDR, SFDVKD.

The V gene is TRBV6-6, the J gene TRBJ1-3; unclear D gene. V was shortened by 4 bases and J by 1 base, with 14 bases between the two germline ends. The CDR3 covers 16 residues. Germline V CDR1 and CDR2: MNHNY, SVGAGI (reference sequence). The CDR3 reads CASSFPGRRSGNTIYF. The CDR3 nucleotides read TGTGCCAGCAGTTTCCCAGGTCGAAGGTCTGGAAACACCATATATTTT.

This clonotype appeared many times. The chain joins TRBV7-8 to TRBJ1-6, with D perhaps matching TRBD1 (5 bases). The CDR3 loop spans 16 amino acids. V lost 1 base to trimming and J lost 10 bases, with 17 bases between them. The V gene's germline CDR1 is SGHVS and CDR2 FQNEAQ. Here the CDR3 reads CASSLVGGSASSPLHF. CDR3 DNA sequence: TGTGCCAGCAGCTTAGTTGGGGGGTCCGCATCGTCACCCCTCCACTTT.

The CDR3 loop reads CASPPGRNSPLHF. CDR3 DNA: TGTGCCAGCCCACCGGGACGGAATTCACCCCTCCACTTT. The V call is TRBV7-6, the J call TRBJ1-6; D perhaps matches TRBD1 (5 bases). The V and J ends lost 8 bases and 7 bases respectively, with 12 bases between them. The CDR3 totals 13 residues. Germline V gene sequence: CDR1 SGHVS, CDR2 FNYEAQ.

The chain joins TRBV10-2 to TRBJ1-2, with 7 bases identical to TRBD1. This CDR3 contains 15 residues. CDR1 is WSHSY and CDR2 is SAAADI in the germline V gene. V was clipped by 0 bases and J by 4 bases; unmatched bases: 5. CDR3 in amino acids: CASSESFWDSYGYTF. DNA for the CDR3: TGCGCCAGCAGTGAGTCGTTTTGGGACAGCTATGGCTACACCTTC.

The rearrangement links TRBV12-5 to TRBJ1-1, with 7 bases identical to TRBD1. Per the germline V gene, CDR1 is LGHNT and CDR2 is FRNRAP. The CDR3 is 18 amino acids. The V segment lost 2 bases and the J segment 5 bases; nucleotides outside the gene matches: 17. CDR3 DNA sequence: TGTGCTAGTGGTTTGATCACCTTTACAGGGGTGGCGATGACTGAAGCTTTCTTT. Protein: CASGLITFTGVAMTEAFF.

This clonotype was detected ten times or more. The CDR3, as DNA: TGCGCCAGCAGCTTTCGTGGACAGGAATGGGCCGACGAGCAGTACTTC. As protein: CASSFRGQEWADEQYF. J is TRBJ2-7 and V is TRBV5-1, with 7 bases aligning to TRBD1. The V gene's germline CDR1 is SGHRS and CDR2 YFSETQ. With 2 bases clipped from V and 5 bases from J, the junction kept 13 bases outside the gene matches. The CDR3 length is 16 residues.

The table lists this clonotype with many counts. The rearrangement joins TRBV19 to TRBJ1-5, with D uncertain. V lost 3 bases to trimming and J lost 7 bases, with 10 bases between them. Germline V gene lookup returns CDR1 LNHDA and CDR2 SQIVND (reference sequence). The CDR3 sequence is 13 residues long. CDR3 in DNA: TGTGCCAGTAGTATTGGACCCGAACAGCCCCAGCATTTT. It translates to CASSIGPEQPQHF. Full variable domain (outside the CDR3, taken from reference TRBV19 and TRBJ1-5): DGGITQSPKYLFRKEGQNVTLSCEQNLNHDAMYWYRQDPGQGLRLIYYSQIVNDFQKGDIAEGYSVSREKKESFPLTVTSAQKNPTAFYLCASSIGPEQPQHFGDGTRLSIL.

This clonotype was counted only a few times. The CDR3 nucleotides are TGTGCCAGCAGTTACCTATTGTATCAGCCCCAGCATTTT. Residues: CASSYLLYQPQHF. The rearrangement uses TRBV6-1 and TRBJ1-5; D remains ambiguous. Germline CDR1 and CDR2: MNHNS and SASEGT. With 5 bases removed from V and 5 bases from J, the gap between germline ends came to 10 bases. This CDR3 spans 13 amino acids.

This clonotype has at least ten counts. The V call is TRBV29-1, the J call TRBJ1-1; 7 nucleotides align to TRBD1. CDR1 is SQVTM and CDR2 is ANQGSEA in the germline V gene. CDR3 length: 13 residues. V trimming: 6 bases; J trimming: 2 bases; junction bases outside the gene matches: 6. The CDR3 DNA sequence: TGCAGCGTGTCGGGACAGCATAACACTGAAGCTTTCTTT. This encodes CSVSGQHNTEAFF.

The chain links TRBV12-3 or TRBV12-4 to TRBJ1-6; TRBD1 matches at 7 bases. This CDR3 has 16 amino acids. The V and J ends lost 6 bases and 6 bases, in that order; junction bases with no gene match: 11. CDR3 sequence reads: CASSRTQGLGNSPLHF. DNA for the CDR3: TGTGCCAGCAGCCGAACACAGGGGTTGGGTAATTCACCCCTCCACTTT.

Ten or more counts support this clonotype. This chain links TRBV12-3 or TRBV12-4 with TRBJ1-5, with TRBD1 identical over 7 bases. V was pared by 3 bases and J by 7 bases, with 6 bases of the junction left unmatched. This CDR3 is built from 14 residues. CDR3 nucleotide sequence: TGTGCCAGCAGTTTTGGCAGGGGGGGCCAGCCCCAGCATTTT. Protein: CASSFGRGGQPQHF.

The chain recombines TRBV4-1 with TRBJ1-6; TRBD1 agrees at 7 bases. This CDR3 spans 17 amino acids. Trimming cost V 2 bases and J 8 bases; bases outside gene matches: 12. The germline V gene has CDR1 MGHRA and CDR2 YSYEKL. Here the CDR3 reads CASSQNPPEGADSPLHF. CDR3 in DNA: TGCGCCAGCAGCCAAAATCCCCCTGAGGGGGCGGATTCACCCCTCCACTTT.

On this clonotype itself: A much bigger clone sits one base away, suggesting this may be a read error. The CDR3 does not close with the conserved phenylalanine or tryptophan, likely indicating a read error. The chain carries TRBV5-1 and TRBJ2-5; 7 nucleotides align to TRBD1. The CDR3 is made up of 13 amino acids. After removal of 4 bases from V and 6 bases from J, the junction contained 6 bases not matched to a gene. The V gene's germline CDR1 is SGHRS and CDR2 YFSETQ. The CDR3 DNA reads TGCGCCAGCAGCGTTGGACAGGTGCAGACCCAGTACTGC. It specifies CASSVGQVQTQYC.

The genes are TRBV12-3 or TRBV12-4 and TRBJ1-6, with 7 bases that match TRBD1. The CDR3 loop spans 17 amino acids. Germline trimming cut 3 bases from V and 9 bases from J; bases unmatched to any gene: 14. In DNA, the CDR3 is TGTGCCAGCAGTTTCTCCCACCACCGGGACAGTACTTCACCCCTCCACTTT. Amino acids: CASSFSHHRDSTSPLHF.

Ten or more counts support this clonotype. The chain has TRBV6-6 and TRBJ1-1; a possible D gene is TRBD1 (6 bases). CDR3 length equals 15 residues. Germline loops: CDR1 MNHNY, CDR2 SVGAGI (reference sequence). Trimming pared 0 bases from V and 3 bases from J, leaving 11 bases between. CDR3 sequence: CASSYSYRADTEAFF. DNA of the CDR3: TGTGCCAGCAGTTACTCCTACAGGGCGGACACTGAAGCTTTCTTT.

This clonotype occurred many times. The J gene is TRBJ2-5, the V gene TRBV19, with 9 nucleotides matching TRBD2. The CDR3 has 14 amino acids. CDR1 is LNHDA, CDR2 SQIVND, per germline (reference sequence). J was trimmed by 5 bases and V by 6 bases; bases with no gene match: 7. CDR3 residues: CASRAGLARETQYF. The CDR3 DNA reads TGTGCCAGTAGGGCAGGACTAGCGAGGGAGACCCAGTACTTC.

This clonotype has ten or more counts. The chain is built from TRBV11-2 and TRBJ2-7, with TRBD2 as a possible D gene (5 bases). CDR3 length: 15 residues. Germline CDR1 reads SGHAT; CDR2 reads FQNNGV. The ends were cut back, 0 bases at V and 0 bases at J, with 9 bases in the middle. The CDR3 bases are TGTGCCAGCAGCTTAGATCGGCTAGCCTCCTACGAGCAGTACTTC. The encoded protein is CASSLDRLASYEQYF. The whole variable domain, remainder taken from reference TRBV11-2 and TRBJ2-7, is EAGVAQSPRYKIIEKRQSVAFWCNPISGHATLYWYQQILGQGPKLLIQFQNNGVVDDSQLPKDRFSAERLKGVDSTLKIQPAKLEDSAVYLCASSLDRLASYEQYFGPGTRLTVT.

The chain is built from TRBV25-1 and TRBJ1-4; 9 bases agree with TRBD1. Trimming cost V 1 base and J 7 bases; bases outside gene matches: 13. Looked up from germline, CDR1 is MGHDK and CDR2 is SYGVNS. The CDR3 has 18 residues. CDR3 amino acids: CASSESLRQGVSSEKLFF. The CDR3 bases are TGTGCCAGCAGTGAATCTTTGCGACAGGGGGTCTCTAGTGAAAAACTGTTTTTT.

The chain is built from TRBV30 and TRBJ1-5, with 9 bases matching TRBD1. In germline, CDR1 is GTSNPN, CDR2 SVGIG (reference sequence). The junction had 6 bases not matched to a gene; V was cut back by 2 bases and J by 7 bases. The CDR3 runs 14 residues. The CDR3 sequence is CAWSRTGEGQPQHF. The CDR3, as DNA: TGTGCCTGGAGTAGGACAGGGGAAGGGCAGCCCCAGCATTTT.

This chain links TRBV20-1 with TRBJ2-5; TRBD2 agrees at 11 bases. The CDR3 is 14 amino acids. Germline trimming cut 4 bases from V and 3 bases from J; bases unmatched to any gene: 4. CDR1 is DFQATT, CDR2 SNEGSKA, per germline (reference sequence). CDR3 protein: CSATGTSGEETQYF. In DNA form, the CDR3 reads TGCAGTGCTACCGGGACTAGCGGAGAAGAGACCCAGTACTTC.

The table lists this clonotype with a few counts. This chain uses TRBV27 with TRBJ1-2; D remains ambiguous. The germline CDR1 and CDR2 sequences are MNHEY and SMNVEV (reference sequence). Trimming removed 5 bases from V and 7 bases from J, with 23 bases in between. The CDR3 runs to 16 residues. The CDR3 coding sequence is TGTGCCAGCAGTCCTGCTACTGGCGGACTCCGTTCTGGCTACACCTTC. It encodes CASSPATGGLRSGYTF.

This clonotype was seen repeatedly, ten times or more. The V call is TRBV15, the J call TRBJ2-2; D is undetermined. Germline V CDR1 and CDR2: LNHNV, YYDKDF (reference sequence). This CDR3 is 13 amino acids long. V lost 2 bases and J 6 bases, leaving 7 bases between the germline ends. CDR3 sequence reads: CATSRSSAGELFF. The CDR3 region has the DNA TGTGCCACCAGCAGATCTTCCGCCGGGGAGCTGTTTTTT.

This chain uses TRBV15 with TRBJ2-7, with 8 bases identical to TRBD1. Germline CDR1 reads LNHNV; CDR2 reads YYDKDF (reference sequence). The CDR3 spans 13 residues. V shed 3 bases and J 5 bases; nucleotides not matched to a gene: 3. CDR3 coding DNA: TGTGCCACCAGCAGCGCGACAGGGGACGAGCAGTACTTC. This sequence encodes CATSSATGDEQYF.